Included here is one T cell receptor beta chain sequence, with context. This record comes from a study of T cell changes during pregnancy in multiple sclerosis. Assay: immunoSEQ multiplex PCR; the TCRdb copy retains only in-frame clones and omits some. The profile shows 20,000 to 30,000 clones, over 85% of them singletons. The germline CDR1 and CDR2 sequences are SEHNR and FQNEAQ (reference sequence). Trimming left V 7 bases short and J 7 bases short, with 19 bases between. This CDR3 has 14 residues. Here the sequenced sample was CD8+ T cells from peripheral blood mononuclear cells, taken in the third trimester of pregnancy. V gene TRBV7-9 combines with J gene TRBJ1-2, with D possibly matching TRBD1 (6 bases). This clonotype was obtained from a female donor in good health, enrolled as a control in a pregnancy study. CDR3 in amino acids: CASTPGGQMFGYTF. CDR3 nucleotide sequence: TGTGCCAGCACCCCTGGTGGACAGATGTTTGGCTACACCTTC.